This TCR beta chain came from a study of blood T cell repertoires in COVID-19. Using immunoSEQ multiplex PCR, the repertoire was profiled, and TCRdb retains in-frame clones only, with some absent. The data hold about 330,000 clones, with roughly 87% observed a single time. Germline CDR1 SEHNR, CDR2 FQNEAQ (reference sequence). The CDR3 extends over 14 amino acids. Trimming stripped 5 bases from V and 8 bases from J, with 15 bases between. The sequence derives from a man younger than 40 with COVID-19, enrolled during active disease. Sequencing was done on a sample of peripheral blood. This sequence joins TRBV7-9 and TRBJ1-4, with a possible D match to TRBD1 (6 bases). The chain's CDR3 is CASSLQGIREKLFF. CDR3 nucleotide sequence: TGTGCCAGCAGCCTACAGGGTATTCGCGAAAAACTGTTTTTT. Drawing the rest from reference TRBV7-9 and TRBJ1-4, the complete variable domain is DTGVSQNPRHKITKRGQNVTFRCDPISEHNRLYWYRQTLGQGPEFLTYFQNEAQLEKSRLLSDRFSAERPKGSFSTLEIQRTEQGDSAMYLCASSLQGIREKLFFGSGTQLSVL.